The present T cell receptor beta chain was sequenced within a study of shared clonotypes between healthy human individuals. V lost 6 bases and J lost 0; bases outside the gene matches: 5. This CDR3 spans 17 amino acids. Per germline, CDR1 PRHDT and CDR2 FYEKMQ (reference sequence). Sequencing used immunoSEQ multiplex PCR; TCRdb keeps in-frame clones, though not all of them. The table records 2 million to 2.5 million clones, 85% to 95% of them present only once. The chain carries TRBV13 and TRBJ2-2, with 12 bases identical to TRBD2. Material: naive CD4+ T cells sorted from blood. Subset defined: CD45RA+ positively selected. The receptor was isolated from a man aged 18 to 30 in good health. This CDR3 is CASSWTSGAANTGELFF. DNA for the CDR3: TGTGCCAGCAGTTGGACTAGCGGGGCTGCGAACACCGGGGAGCTGTTTTTT.